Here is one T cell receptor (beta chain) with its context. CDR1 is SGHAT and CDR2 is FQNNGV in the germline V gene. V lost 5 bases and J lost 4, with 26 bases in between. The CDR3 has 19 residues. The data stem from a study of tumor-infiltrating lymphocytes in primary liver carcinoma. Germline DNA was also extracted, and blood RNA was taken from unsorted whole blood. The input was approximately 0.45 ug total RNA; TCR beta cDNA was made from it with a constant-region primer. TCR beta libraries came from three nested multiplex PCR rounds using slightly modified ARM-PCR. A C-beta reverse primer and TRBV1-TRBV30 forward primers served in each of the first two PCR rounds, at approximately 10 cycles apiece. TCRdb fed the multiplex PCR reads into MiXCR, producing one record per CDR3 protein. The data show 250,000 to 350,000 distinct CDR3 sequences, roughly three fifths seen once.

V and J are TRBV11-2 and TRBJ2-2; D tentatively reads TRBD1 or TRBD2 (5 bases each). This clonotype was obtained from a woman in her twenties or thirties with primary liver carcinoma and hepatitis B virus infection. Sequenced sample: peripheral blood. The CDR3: CASSVGRLGTCGCTGELFF. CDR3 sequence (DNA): TGTGCCAGCAGCGTCGGACGGCTTGGGACCTGCGGATGCACCGGGGAGCTGTTTTTT.